The rows below give T cell receptor beta chains drawn from one sample of a study of T-cell reconstitution after alpha-beta-depleted transplantation in children. MiXCR, run by TCRdb on the PCR reads, gives a single entry per CDR3 protein. This table holds more than 550,000 distinct CDR3 sequences, about 10% found once. The sequenced sample was PBMCs from the stem cell graft donor, obtained from the stem cell graft. The origin of the receptors is a human donor who donated a stem cell graft to a child with acute myeloid leukemia. Each CDR3 is given with its conserved first and last residue. The D gene is left open where the match is weak. Size is omitted from some rows. Given values are once, few, many or a class for expanded clones.

d_call	j_call	clone_size	v_call	cdr3_nt	cdr3_aa
.	TRBJ2-3	.	TRBV7-2	TGTGCCAGCAGCTTAAATTGGCAAAGTGGAGCGCAGTATTTT	CASSLNWQSGAQYF
.	TRBJ2-7	many	TRBV29-1	TGCAGCGTTGAAGCCCCAGGCGGCTACGAGCAGTACTTC	CSVEAPGGYEQYF
TRBD2	TRBJ2-1	many	TRBV9	TGTGCCAGCAGCGCTCCGGGACTAGCGCCCCACGATGAGCAGTTCTTC	CASSAPGLAPHDEQFF
.	TRBJ1-1	few	TRBV20-1	TGCAGTGCTTTAACCGGACAACTGAACACTGAAGCTTTCTTT	CSALTGQLNTEAFF
TRBD2	TRBJ2-5	few	TRBV5-1	TGCGCCAGCAGCTTGGCACTAGCGGGAGGGCAAGAGACCCAGTACTTC	CASSLALAGGQETQYF
TRBD1	TRBJ2-1	.	TRBV27	TGTGCCAGCAGTCCTCCCGGGACAGGGGCGATTAGCGGTGAGCAGTTCTTC	CASSPPGTGAISGEQFF
.	TRBJ1-1	few	TRBV12-3/TRBV12-4	TGTGCCAGCGGTCGGAACACTGAAGCTTTCTTT	CASGRNTEAFF
.	TRBJ2-3	few	TRBV30	TGTGCCTGGGCGCACCAGGGGGGAGGCACAGATACGCAGTATTTT	CAWAHQGGGTDTQYF
.	TRBJ2-1	.	TRBV7-9	TGTGCCAGCAGCCCGTTACTAGCTGCCTACAATGAGCAGTTCTTC	CASSPLLAAYNEQFF
TRBD1	TRBJ2-7	.	TRBV7-2	TGTGCCAGCAGCTCAACCGGGACAGGGGGCCGCGAGCAGTACTTC	CASSSTGTGGREQYF
TRBD2	TRBJ2-3	many	TRBV20-1	TGCAGTGCTAGTCCCCCCGCTAGCGGGAGTCGCGATACGCAGTATTTT	CSASPPASGSRDTQYF
.	TRBJ2-7	.	TRBV5-1	TGCGCCAGCAGCTTGAATCCGTCCGTCGAGCAGTACTTC	CASSLNPSVEQYF
.	TRBJ2-1	.	TRBV20-1	TGCAGTGCTGGGGACTTGAGAAGCTCCTACAATGAGCAGTTCTTC	CSAGDLRSSYNEQFF
.	TRBJ2-5	.	TRBV20-1	TGCAGTGTCAGGAGGAGGGCGATGTCCCCGGTCCAAGAGACCCAGTACTTC	CSVRRRAMSPVQETQYF
.	TRBJ2-2	many	TRBV5-1	TGCGCCAGCTACGGGTTTATCACCGGGGAGCTGTTTTTT	CASYGFITGELFF
TRBD2	TRBJ2-3	.	TRBV5-4	TGTGCCAGCAGCCCAAAGCAACTAGCGGGAGTAGATACGCAGTATTTT	CASSPKQLAGVDTQYF
TRBD2	TRBJ2-1	many	TRBV9	TGTGCCAGCAGCGTAGAGAGTAGCGGGAGCGGGCAGTTCTTC	CASSVESSGSGQFF
TRBD1	TRBJ2-2	many	TRBV5-1	TGCGCCAGCAGCTTGACCGACAGGGGACGAACTACCGGGGAGCTGTTTTTT	CASSLTDRGRTTGELFF
.	TRBJ2-3	.	TRBV13	TGTGCCAGCAGCACGACAGAGCACAGATATACGCAGTATTTT	CASSTTEHRYTQYF
TRBD2	TRBJ2-1	.	TRBV20-1	TGCAGTGCGATCGATGGTAGCGGGAGTTTCAATGAGCAGTTCTTC	CSAIDGSGSFNEQFF
.	TRBJ2-3	.	TRBV2	TGTGCCAGCAACCCTGCGGCGGGCAGCACAGATACGCAGTATTTT	CASNPAAGSTDTQYF
.	TRBJ2-5	.	TRBV29-1	TGCAGCGTTGGGGCTTGGGTGCCCGTAGACCAAGAGACCCAGTACTTC	CSVGAWVPVDQETQYF
.	TRBJ1-1	few	TRBV3-1	TGTGCCAGCAGCCTCAATATCGGGACGGACACTGAAGCTTTCTTT	CASSLNIGTDTEAFF